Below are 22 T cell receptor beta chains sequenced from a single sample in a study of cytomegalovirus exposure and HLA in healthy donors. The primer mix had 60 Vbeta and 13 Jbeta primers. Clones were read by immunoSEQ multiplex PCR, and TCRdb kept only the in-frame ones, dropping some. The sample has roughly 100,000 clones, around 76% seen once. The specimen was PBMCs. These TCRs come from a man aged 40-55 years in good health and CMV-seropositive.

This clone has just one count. In nucleotides, the CDR3 is TGTGCCAGTAGTACCCCCGGGACAGGGAGCACAGATACGCAGTATTTT. Its protein is CASSTPGTGSTDTQYF. The J gene is TRBJ2-3, the V gene TRBV19; 9 positions match TRBD1. CDR1 is LNHDA and CDR2 is SQIVND in the germline V gene (reference sequence). The V gene end was trimmed by 4 bases and the J gene end by 0 bases; junction bases not matched to a gene: 5. The CDR3 contains 16 residues.

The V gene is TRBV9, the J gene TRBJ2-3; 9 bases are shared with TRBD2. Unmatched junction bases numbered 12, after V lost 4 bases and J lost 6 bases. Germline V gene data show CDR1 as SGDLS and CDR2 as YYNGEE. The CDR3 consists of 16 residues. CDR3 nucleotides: TGTGCCAGCAGCTCAGAGACTAGCGGACCTCCCGATACGCAGTATTTT. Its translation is CASSSETSGPPDTQYF. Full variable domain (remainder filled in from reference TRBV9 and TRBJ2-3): DSGVTQTPKHLITATGQRVTLRCSPRSGDLSVYWYQQSLDQGLQFLIQYYNGEERAKGNILERFSAQQFPDLHSELNLSSLELGDSALYFCASSSETSGPPDTQYFGPGTRLTVL.

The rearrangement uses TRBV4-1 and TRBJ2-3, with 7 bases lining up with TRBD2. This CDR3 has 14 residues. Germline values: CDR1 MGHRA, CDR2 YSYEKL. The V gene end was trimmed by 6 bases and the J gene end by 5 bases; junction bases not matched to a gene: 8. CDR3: CASSFPGGRDTQYF. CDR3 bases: TGCGCCAGCAGTTTCCCCGGGGGGAGAGATACGCAGTATTTT.

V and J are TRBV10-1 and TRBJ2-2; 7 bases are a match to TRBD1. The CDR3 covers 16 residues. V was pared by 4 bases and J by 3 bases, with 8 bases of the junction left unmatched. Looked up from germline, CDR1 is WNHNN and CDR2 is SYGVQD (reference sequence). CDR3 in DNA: TGCGCCAGCAGTGCGGGACAGTCCTTATACACCGGGGAGCTGTTTTTT. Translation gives CASSAGQSLYTGELFF.

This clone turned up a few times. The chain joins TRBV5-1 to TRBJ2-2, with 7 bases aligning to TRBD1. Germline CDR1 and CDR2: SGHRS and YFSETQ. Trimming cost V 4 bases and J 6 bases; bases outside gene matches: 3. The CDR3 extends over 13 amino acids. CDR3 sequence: CASSQGQPGELFF. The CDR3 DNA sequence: TGCGCCAGCAGCCAGGGACAGCCCGGGGAGCTGTTTTTT. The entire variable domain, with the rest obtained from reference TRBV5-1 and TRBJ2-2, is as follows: KAGVTQTPRYLIKTRGQQVTLSCSPISGHRSVSWYQQTPGQGLQFLFEYFSETQRNKGNFPGRFSGRQFSNSRSEMNVSTLELGDSALYLCASSQGQPGELFFGEGSRLTVL.

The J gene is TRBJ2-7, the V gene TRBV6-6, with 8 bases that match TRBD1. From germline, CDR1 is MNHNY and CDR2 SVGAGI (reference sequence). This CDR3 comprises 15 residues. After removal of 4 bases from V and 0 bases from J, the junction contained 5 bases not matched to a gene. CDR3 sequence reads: CASSSRDRPSYEQYF. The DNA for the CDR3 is TGTGCCAGCAGTTCCAGGGACAGGCCCTCCTACGAGCAGTACTTC.

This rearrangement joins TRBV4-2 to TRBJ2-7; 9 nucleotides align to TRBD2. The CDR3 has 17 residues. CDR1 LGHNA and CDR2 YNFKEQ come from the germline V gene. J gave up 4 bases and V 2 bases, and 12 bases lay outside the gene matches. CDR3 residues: CASSQSARGGRVYEQYF. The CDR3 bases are TGTGCCAGCAGCCAATCAGCGCGGGGGGGGCGGGTATACGAGCAGTACTTC.

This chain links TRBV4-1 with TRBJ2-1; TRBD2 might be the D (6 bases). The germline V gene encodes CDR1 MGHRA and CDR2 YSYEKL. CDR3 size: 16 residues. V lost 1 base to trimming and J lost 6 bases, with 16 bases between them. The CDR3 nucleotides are TGCGCCAGCAGCCAAGCCTCCCTCGGGGGAATCAATGAGCAGTTCTTC. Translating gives CASSQASLGGINEQFF.

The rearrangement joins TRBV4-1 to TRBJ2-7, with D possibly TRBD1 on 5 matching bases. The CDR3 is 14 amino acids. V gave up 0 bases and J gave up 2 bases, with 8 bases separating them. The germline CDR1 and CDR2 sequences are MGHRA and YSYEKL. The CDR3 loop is CASSQEAGPYEQYF. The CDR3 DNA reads TGCGCCAGCAGCCAAGAAGCAGGGCCCTACGAGCAGTACTTC.

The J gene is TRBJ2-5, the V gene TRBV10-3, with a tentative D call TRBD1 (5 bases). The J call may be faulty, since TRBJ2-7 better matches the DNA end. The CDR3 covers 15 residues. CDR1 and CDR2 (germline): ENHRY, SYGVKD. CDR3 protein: CAISVSPQGSYEQYF. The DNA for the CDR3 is TGTGCCATCAGTGTGAGTCCCCAGGGCTCCTACGAGCAGTACTTC.

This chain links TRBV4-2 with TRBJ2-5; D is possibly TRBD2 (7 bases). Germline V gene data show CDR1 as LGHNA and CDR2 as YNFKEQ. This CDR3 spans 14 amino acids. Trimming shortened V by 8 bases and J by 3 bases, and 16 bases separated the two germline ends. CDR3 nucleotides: TGTGCCAGCGGTCCGGGGGGCAGCGAAGAGACCCAGTACTTC. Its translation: CASGPGGSEETQYF.

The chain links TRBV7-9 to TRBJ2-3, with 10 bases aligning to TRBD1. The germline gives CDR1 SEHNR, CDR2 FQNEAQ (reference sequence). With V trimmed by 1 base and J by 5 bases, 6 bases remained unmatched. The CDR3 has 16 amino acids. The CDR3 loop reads CASSLGDRGYQDTQYF. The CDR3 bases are TGTGCCAGCAGCTTAGGGGACAGGGGCTATCAAGATACGCAGTATTTT.

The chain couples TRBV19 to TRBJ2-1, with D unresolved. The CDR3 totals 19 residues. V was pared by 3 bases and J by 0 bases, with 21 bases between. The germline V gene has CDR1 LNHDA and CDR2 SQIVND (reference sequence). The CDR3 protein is CASSMTGSYFSSSYNEQFF. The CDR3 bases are TGTGCCAGTAGTATGACCGGGTCCTATTTCTCAAGCTCCTACAATGAGCAGTTCTTC.

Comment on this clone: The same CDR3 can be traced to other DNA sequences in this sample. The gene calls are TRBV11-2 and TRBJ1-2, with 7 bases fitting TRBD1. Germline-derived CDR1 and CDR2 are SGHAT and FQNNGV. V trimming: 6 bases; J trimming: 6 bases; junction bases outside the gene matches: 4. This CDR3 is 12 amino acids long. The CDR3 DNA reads TGTGCCAGCAGTCCGGACAGGAATGGCTACACCTTC. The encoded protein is CASSPDRNGYTF.

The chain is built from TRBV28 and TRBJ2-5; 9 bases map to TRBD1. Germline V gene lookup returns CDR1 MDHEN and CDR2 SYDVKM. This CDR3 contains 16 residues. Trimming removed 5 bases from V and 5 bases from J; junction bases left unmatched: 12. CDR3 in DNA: TGTGCCAGCAGTCATCAGCCGGGACAGGGTTTGGAGACCCAGTACTTC. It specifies CASSHQPGQGLETQYF.

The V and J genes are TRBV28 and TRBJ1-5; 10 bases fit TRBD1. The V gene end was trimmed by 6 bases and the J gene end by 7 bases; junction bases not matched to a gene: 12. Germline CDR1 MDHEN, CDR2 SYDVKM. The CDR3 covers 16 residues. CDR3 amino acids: CASRGPGTGVEQPQHF. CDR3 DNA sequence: TGTGCCAGCAGAGGACCCGGGACAGGGGTGGAACAGCCCCAGCATTTT. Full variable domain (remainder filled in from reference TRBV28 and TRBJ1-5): DVKVTQSSRYLVKRTGEKVFLECVQDMDHENMFWYRQDPGLGLRLIYFSYDVKMKEKGDIPEGYSVSREKKERFSLILESASTNQTSMYLCASRGPGTGVEQPQHFGDGTRLSIL.

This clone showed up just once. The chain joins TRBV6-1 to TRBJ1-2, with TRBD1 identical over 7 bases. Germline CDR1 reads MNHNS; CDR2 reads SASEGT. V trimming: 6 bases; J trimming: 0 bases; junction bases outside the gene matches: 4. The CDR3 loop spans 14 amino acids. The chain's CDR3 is CASRWTGANYGYTF. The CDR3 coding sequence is TGTGCCAGCAGATGGACAGGAGCTAACTATGGCTACACCTTC.

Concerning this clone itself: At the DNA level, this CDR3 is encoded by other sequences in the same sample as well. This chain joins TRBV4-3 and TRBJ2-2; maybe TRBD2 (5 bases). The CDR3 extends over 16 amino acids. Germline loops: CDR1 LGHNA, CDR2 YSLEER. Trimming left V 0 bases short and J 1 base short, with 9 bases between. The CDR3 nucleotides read TGCGCCAGCAGCCAAGATCAGGCGGGGAACACCGGGGAGCTGTTTTTT. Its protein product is CASSQDQAGNTGELFF.

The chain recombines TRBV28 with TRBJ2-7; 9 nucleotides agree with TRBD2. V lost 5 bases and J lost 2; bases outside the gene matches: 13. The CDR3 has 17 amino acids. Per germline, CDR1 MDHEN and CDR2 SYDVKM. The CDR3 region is CASSGPQREANPYEQYF. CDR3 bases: TGTGCCAGCAGTGGACCGCAGCGGGAGGCCAATCCCTACGAGCAGTACTTC.

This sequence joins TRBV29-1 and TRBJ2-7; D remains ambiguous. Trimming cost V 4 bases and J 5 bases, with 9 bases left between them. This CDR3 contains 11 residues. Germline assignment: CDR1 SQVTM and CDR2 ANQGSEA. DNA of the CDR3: TGCAGCGTTGGGTCACTAAACGAGCAGTACTTC. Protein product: CSVGSLNEQYF.

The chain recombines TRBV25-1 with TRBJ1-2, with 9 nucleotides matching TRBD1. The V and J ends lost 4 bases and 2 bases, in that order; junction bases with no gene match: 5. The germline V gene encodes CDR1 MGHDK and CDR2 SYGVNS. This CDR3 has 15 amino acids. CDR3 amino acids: CASSGSGTGNYGYTF. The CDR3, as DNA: TGTGCCAGCAGTGGATCTGGGACAGGGAACTATGGCTACACCTTC.

CDR3 loop: CASSQEASSFEETQYF. The CDR3 DNA reads as TGCGCCAGCAGCCAAGAGGCTAGCAGTTTCGAAGAGACCCAGTACTTC. This rearrangement joins TRBV4-3 to TRBJ2-5; a possible D gene is TRBD2 (5 bases). Per the germline V gene, CDR1 is LGHNA and CDR2 is YSLEER. V lost 0 bases and J lost 3, with 14 bases in between. The CDR3 is made up of 16 amino acids.